Listed below are T cell receptor beta chains from one sample, sequenced in a study of shared clonotypes between healthy human individuals. TCRdb keeps only in-frame clones here, not all; method: immunoSEQ multiplex PCR. The profile shows 2,500,000 or so clones, roughly 92% of them singletons. Sequenced sample: naive CD4+ T cells sorted from blood. The receptors derive from a man aged 18 to 30 in good health. Both conserved end residues are part of each CDR3. Fields, in order: CDR3 protein, CDR3 DNA, V gene, clone size, J gene, D gene. A D gene is named only where the DNA matches it firmly. Part of the rows lack a size; the others show once, few, many or a class for expanded clones.

CDR3 protein: CASSPPGGGTDTQYF; CDR3 DNA: TGCGCCAGCAGCCCCCCGGGCGGGGGCACAGATACGCAGTATTTT; V gene: TRBV5-1; clone size: .; J gene: TRBJ2-3; D gene: .
CDR3 protein: CASNTGTSNNEQFF; CDR3 DNA: TGTGCCAGCAACACCGGGACTAGTAACAATGAGCAGTTCTTC; V gene: TRBV9; clone size: once; J gene: TRBJ2-1; D gene: TRBD2
CDR3 protein: CSVDKGRGKDYEQYF; CDR3 DNA: TGCAGCGTTGATAAGGGCAGGGGGAAGGACTACGAGCAGTACTTC; V gene: TRBV29-1; clone size: .; J gene: TRBJ2-7; D gene: TRBD1
CDR3 protein: CASSIIQGRDEQYF; CDR3 DNA: TGTGCCAGCAGTATAATACAGGGTAGGGACGAGCAGTACTTC; V gene: TRBV28; clone size: .; J gene: TRBJ2-7; D gene: .
CDR3 protein: CASSLGWSTSGSWETQYF; CDR3 DNA: TGCGCCAGCAGCTTAGGATGGTCGACTAGCGGGAGTTGGGAGACCCAGTACTTC; V gene: TRBV5-1; clone size: .; J gene: TRBJ2-5; D gene: TRBD2
CDR3 protein: CASSTPGLMNTEAFF; CDR3 DNA: TGTGCCAGTAGTACCCCGGGACTGATGAACACTGAAGCTTTCTTT; V gene: TRBV19; clone size: .; J gene: TRBJ1-1; D gene: .
CDR3 protein: CASSLGPDQPQHF; CDR3 DNA: TGTGCCAGCAGCCTCGGACCCGATCAGCCCCAGCATTTT; V gene: TRBV5-6; clone size: few; J gene: TRBJ1-5; D gene: .
CDR3 protein: CASSLDLWTTFSPLHF; CDR3 DNA: TGTGCCAGCAGCTTAGATCTGTGGACAACATTTTCACCCCTCCACTTT; V gene: TRBV11-2; clone size: once; J gene: TRBJ1-6; D gene: .
CDR3 protein: CASSSNSPYEQYF; CDR3 DNA: TGTGCCAGCAGTTCCAACAGCCCCTACGAGCAGTACTTC; V gene: TRBV6-1; clone size: .; J gene: TRBJ2-7; D gene: .
CDR3 protein: CAWRRDQGARRGYTF; CDR3 DNA: TGTGCCTGGAGACGCGATCAGGGGGCGCGACGGGGCTACACCTTC; V gene: TRBV30; clone size: .; J gene: TRBJ1-2; D gene: TRBD1
CDR3 protein: CASSLDTNNEQFF; CDR3 DNA: TGCGCCAGCAGCTTGGACACCAACAATGAGCAGTTCTTC; V gene: TRBV5-1; clone size: .; J gene: TRBJ2-1; D gene: .
CDR3 protein: CASSVGNTPPDTQYF; CDR3 DNA: TGCGCCAGCAGCGTGGGAAACACCCCTCCAGATACGCAGTATTTT; V gene: TRBV5-1; clone size: .; J gene: TRBJ2-3; D gene: .
CDR3 protein: CASGGGGSYNEQFF; CDR3 DNA: TGTGCCTCAGGTGGCGGGGGTTCCTACAATGAGCAGTTCTTC; V gene: TRBV30; clone size: once; J gene: TRBJ2-1; D gene: TRBD2
CDR3 protein: CASKSGRAQPDTQYF; CDR3 DNA: TGTGCCAGCAAAAGCGGGAGGGCCCAACCAGATACGCAGTATTTT; V gene: TRBV5-4; clone size: .; J gene: TRBJ2-3; D gene: TRBD2
CDR3 protein: CASSLAGANVLTF; CDR3 DNA: TGTGCCAGCAGTCTCGCTGGGGCCAACGTCCTGACTTTC; V gene: TRBV6-1; clone size: .; J gene: TRBJ2-6; D gene: .
CDR3 protein: CASNKGQINSPLHF; CDR3 DNA: TGTGCCAGTAACAAGGGACAGATAAATTCACCCCTCCACTTT; V gene: TRBV19; clone size: .; J gene: TRBJ1-6; D gene: TRBD1
CDR3 protein: CAGSGQVTDTQYF; CDR3 DNA: TGTGCCGGCTCGGGACAGGTCACAGATACGCAGTATTTT; V gene: TRBV2; clone size: .; J gene: TRBJ2-3; D gene: TRBD1
CDR3 protein: CASSLEGRETQYF; CDR3 DNA: TGTGCCAGCAGCTTAGAGGGGCGGGAGACCCAGTACTTC; V gene: TRBV7-2; clone size: .; J gene: TRBJ2-5; D gene: .
CDR3 protein: CASSQGSKNIQYF; CDR3 DNA: TGTGCCAGCAGTCAGGGCTCCAAAAACATTCAGTACTTC; V gene: TRBV28; clone size: .; J gene: TRBJ2-4; D gene: .
CDR3 protein: CASSRDRPYEQYF; CDR3 DNA: TGTGCCAGCAGCAGGGACAGACCCTACGAGCAGTACTTC; V gene: TRBV4-2; clone size: .; J gene: TRBJ2-7; D gene: TRBD1